The 11 T cell receptor beta chains below come from one sample, sequenced in a study of post-analysis software for immune sequencing data. TCR beta libraries were prepared from cDNA with unique molecular identifiers. MiXCR, run by TCRdb on the PCR reads, gives a single entry per CDR3 protein. The repertoire has hundreds of thousands of distinct CDR3 sequences, around 40% of them found once; the top ten carry about 12%. Overall study results and limits: Higher frequency in patients than in controls was seen for about five TRBV segments, with TRBV5-6, TRBV5-1 and TRBV20-1 among them.

Antigens for these TCRs are unknown. Sequenced material: blood. These receptors all come from a girl aged 5-17 years with multiple sclerosis.

This chain connects TRBV7-6 to TRBJ1-4; 8 nucleotides agree with TRBD1. From germline, CDR1 is SGHVS and CDR2 FNYEAQ. The CDR3 is made up of 18 amino acids. V gave up 5 bases and J gave up 0 bases; unmatched junction bases: 11. CDR3 loop: CASSARTGKGTTNEKLFF. The CDR3 nucleotides are TGTGCCAGCAGCGCAAGGACAGGGAAAGGGACAACTAATGAAAAACTGTTTTTT.

The J gene is TRBJ2-3, the V gene TRBV20-1; 12 bases fit TRBD2. The CDR3 extends over 15 amino acids. V was pared by 6 bases and J by 3 bases, with 7 bases of the junction left unmatched. Per the germline V gene, CDR1 is DFQATT and CDR2 is SNEGSKA (reference sequence). In DNA, the CDR3 is TGCAGTGCCCCGAGACTAGCGGGAGAGACAGATACGCAGTATTTT. This gives the protein CSAPRLAGETDTQYF.

This clonotype was counted only a few times. The junction departs from the called germline gene at one end, perhaps through a read error. The chain recombines TRBV4-3 with TRBJ2-5; unclear D gene. The germline gives CDR1 LGHNA, CDR2 YSLEER. The CDR3 sequence is 16 residues long. The CDR3 DNA is TGCGCCAGCAGCCTCAACCAAGAGATCTCCGCTTACGAGCAGTATTTC. Translation gives CASSLNQEISAYEQYF.

This chain connects TRBV27 to TRBJ2-7, with D possibly being TRBD1 or TRBD2 (5 bases each). The germline V and J ends were trimmed by 3 bases and 4 bases, with 10 bases remaining between them. This CDR3 is 13 amino acids long. CDR1 is MNHEY and CDR2 is SMNVEV in the germline V gene (reference sequence). DNA of the CDR3: TGTGCCAGCAGTTTTGGGACCCAATACGAGCAGTACTTC. Amino acid sequence: CASSFGTQYEQYF.

This chain uses TRBV3-1 with TRBJ2-3; TRBD2 aligns across 12 bases. Looked up from germline, CDR1 is LGHDT and CDR2 is YNNKEL (reference sequence). CDR3 length equals 17 residues. With V trimmed by 0 bases and J by 5 bases, 6 bases remained unmatched. The CDR3 here is CASSQDPLAGGRDTQYF. CDR3 in DNA: TGTGCCAGCAGCCAAGATCCTCTAGCGGGAGGGAGAGATACGCAGTATTTT.

This chain links TRBV28 with TRBJ1-5; D is unresolved. Germline CDR1 reads MDHEN; CDR2 reads SYDVKM. V lost 7 bases to trimming and J lost 2 bases, with 9 bases between them. The CDR3 has 13 amino acids. For the CDR3, the DNA is TGTGCCAGCATGGTCGGAGGCAATCAGCCCCAGCATTTT. This translates into CASMVGGNQPQHF.

The chain's CDR3 is CASSRMWGAPLNTEAFF. The DNA of the CDR3 is TGCGCCAGCAGCCGAATGTGGGGGGCCCCACTGAACACTGAAGCTTTCTTT. The rearrangement joins TRBV5-1 to TRBJ1-1, with D possibly matching TRBD1 (6 bases). Germline CDR1 is SGHRS and CDR2 is YFSETQ. Trimming left V 4 bases short and J 0 bases short, with 19 bases between. This CDR3 is built from 17 residues.

The chain combines TRBV20-1 with TRBJ1-4; D is unresolved. With 7 bases removed from V and 6 bases from J, the gap between germline ends came to 9 bases. CDR1 is DFQATT and CDR2 is SNEGSKA in the germline V gene (reference sequence). The CDR3 consists of 11 residues. The DNA of the CDR3 is TGCAGTGTAGGAGGGTATGAAAAACTGTTTTTT. This codes for CSVGGYEKLFF.

This clonotype showed up just a few times. V gene TRBV20-1 combines with J gene TRBJ2-7; D call uncertain. CDR3 size: 12 residues. V was shortened by 6 bases and J by 6 bases, with 15 bases between the two germline ends. The germline V gene has CDR1 DFQATT and CDR2 SNEGSKA (reference sequence). CDR3: CSAFFGSSEQYF. The CDR3 DNA sequence: TGCAGTGCCTTTTTTGGGTCTTCCGAGCAGTACTTC.

The V and J genes are TRBV12-3 or TRBV12-4 and TRBJ2-7; 8 bases map to TRBD1. This CDR3 comprises 13 residues. With V trimmed by 6 bases and J by 3 bases, 4 bases remained unmatched. The CDR3 DNA sequence: TGTGCCAGCAGCCTGACAGGGGACTACGAGCAGTACTTC. The encoded protein is CASSLTGDYEQYF.

The chain carries TRBV20-1 and TRBJ2-5; 12 nucleotides agree with TRBD2. V shed 2 bases, J shed 5 bases, and the junction held 6 bases outside the gene matches. CDR1 is DFQATT and CDR2 is SNEGSKA in the germline V gene (reference sequence). CDR3 length: 15 residues. The CDR3 sequence: CSARPSGRVTETQYF. The CDR3 bases are TGCAGTGCTAGACCTAGCGGGAGGGTGACCGAGACCCAGTACTTC.